The rows below give T cell receptor beta chains drawn from one sample of a study of T cell repertoires in cytomegalovirus infection. TCRdb called the reads again in MiXCR, with one record for every CDR3 protein. The data contain 350,000 to 450,000 distinct CDR3 sequences, about a sixth of them seen just once; the ten biggest clones take up approximately 10%. The specimen was PBMCs. All receptors derive from a human donor in good health (CMV status not recorded). Some clones in this sample may be carry-over from other donors' samples. CDR3s include the opening cysteine and the closing phenylalanine or tryptophan. A D gene is named only where the DNA matches it firmly. Clone size is not always given. Where it is, it says once, few, many or a class for expanded clones.

few,TRBV2,TRBJ1-2,NA,CASTNRAYGYTF,TGTGCCAGCACTAACAGGGCCTATGGCTACACCTTC
many,TRBV7-2,TRBJ2-1,NA,CASSLRLSNEQFF,TGTGCCAGCAGCTTGCGACTATCTAATGAGCAGTTCTTC
NA,TRBV4-1,TRBJ2-2,TRBD2,CASSQGLAANTGELFF,TGCGCCAGCAGCCAAGGACTAGCGGCAAACACCGGGGAGCTGTTTTTT
many,TRBV7-2,TRBJ2-7,TRBD1,CASNRQGAYEQYF,TGTGCCAGCAACAGACAGGGGGCCTACGAGCAGTACTTC
NA,TRBV11-2,TRBJ2-1,NA,CASSPMDRNYNEQFF,TGTGCCAGCAGCCCCATGGACAGAAACTACAATGAGCAGTTCTTC
NA,TRBV6-6,TRBJ1-3,NA,CASSGLWFAGNTIYF,TGTGCCAGCAGTGGCCTGTGGTTTGCGGGAAACACCATATATTTT
NA,TRBV4-1,TRBJ2-3,TRBD2,CASSPRAGGDTQYF,TGCGCCAGCAGCCCCCGGGCGGGGGGGGATACGCAGTATTTT
many,TRBV6-2/TRBV6-3,TRBJ2-1,TRBD2,CASSSLIAGGTYNEQFF,TGTGCCAGCAGTTCATTGATAGCGGGGGGGACCTACAATGAGCAGTTCTTC
few,TRBV7-9,TRBJ2-7,NA,CASSGVSEQYF,TGTGCCAGCAGCGGTGTTAGCGAGCAGTACTTC
few,TRBV20-1,TRBJ1-2,NA,CSAPEGLDRGYTF,TGCAGTGCTCCGGAGGGACTTGATAGGGGCTACACCTTC
NA,TRBV7-2,TRBJ1-4,NA,CASSLFGGTTVGLFF,TGTGCCAGCAGCTTATTTGGGGGCACTACCGTTGGACTGTTTTTT
NA,TRBV10-3,TRBJ2-5,TRBD2,CAISEGLEWGQETQYF,TGTGCCATCAGTGAGGGACTAGAGTGGGGTCAAGAGACCCAGTACTTC
many,TRBV7-8,TRBJ2-1,NA,CASSPRFGRGFDEQFF,TGTGCCAGCAGCCCCCGGTTTGGTAGAGGATTCGATGAGCAGTTCTTC
NA,TRBV12-3/TRBV12-4,TRBJ1-5,NA,CASSPFPGAALRPQHF,TGTGCCAGCAGTCCTTTTCCCGGGGCGGCGCTGAGGCCCCAGCATTTT
NA,TRBV6-5,TRBJ2-3,TRBD2,CASRRGLAVPGTQYF,TGTGCCAGCAGGCGGGGACTAGCGGTGCCGGGGACGCAGTATTTT
few,TRBV5-5,TRBJ1-2,NA,CASSLDRRGYTF,TGTGCCAGCAGCTTGGATAGGCGCGGCTACACCTTC
few,TRBV11-2,TRBJ2-1,NA,CASSPPRLGNEQFF,TGTGCCAGCAGCCCCCCCCGACTAGGCAATGAGCAGTTCTTC
NA,TRBV12-3/TRBV12-4,TRBJ1-3,TRBD1,CASSSRIGRGYPGNTIYF,TGTGCCAGCAGTTCTCGCATCGGCAGGGGGTACCCTGGAAACACCATATATTTT
few,TRBV10-3,TRBJ2-5,NA,CAVSRDNQETQYF,TGTGCCGTCTCCCGGGACAACCAAGAGACCCAGTACTTC
many,TRBV7-2,TRBJ2-5,NA,CASSLTRLETQYF,TGTGCCAGCAGCTTGACCCGTCTGGAGACCCAGTACTTC
many,TRBV12-3/TRBV12-4,TRBJ1-1,TRBD1,CASSGQGRTEAFF,TGTGCCAGCAGTGGACAGGGGAGGACTGAAGCTTTCTTT
many,TRBV7-8,TRBJ2-1,NA,CASSPRVDGSSYNEQFF,TGTGCCAGCAGCCCGCGGGTGGACGGGAGCTCCTACAATGAGCAGTTCTTC
many,TRBV12-3/TRBV12-4,TRBJ1-2,NA,CASRPGRHYGYTF,TGTGCCAGCAGACCCGGTCGCCACTATGGCTACACCTTC
NA,TRBV20-1,TRBJ2-3,NA,CTASWADTQYF,TGCACCGCTAGTTGGGCAGATACGCAGTATTTT
NA,TRBV6-6,TRBJ2-1,TRBD2,CASSPQKREGLNEQFF,TGTGCCAGCAGCCCTCAAAAGCGGGAGGGCCTAAATGAGCAGTTCTTC
few,TRBV19,TRBJ2-1,NA,CASSTPDGGQFF,TGTGCCAGTAGTACCCCGGACGGGGGCCAGTTCTTC
NA,TRBV12-3/TRBV12-4,TRBJ2-2,NA,CASGFRELFF,TGTGCCAGCGGGTTCAGGGAGCTGTTTTTT
NA,TRBV29-1,TRBJ1-1,NA,CSIRDVKNTEAFF,TGCAGCATCCGGGACGTTAAGAACACTGAAGCTTTCTTT
NA,TRBV2,TRBJ2-5,NA,CASSEAHETQYF,TGTGCCAGCAGTGAAGCGCACGAGACCCAGTACTTC
NA,TRBV7-9,TRBJ2-5,NA,CASSTARETQYF,TGTGCCAGCAGCACAGCGAGGGAGACCCAGTACTTC
few,TRBV2,TRBJ2-7,NA,CASTGQKISYEQYF,TGTGCCAGCACAGGACAGAAGATTTCCTACGAGCAGTACTTC
few,TRBV7-9,TRBJ2-1,TRBD1,CASSAGTEQFF,TGTGCCAGCAGCGCCGGGACAGAACAGTTCTTC
many,TRBV7-6,TRBJ1-1,NA,CASSLSMGLNTEAFF,TGTGCCAGCAGCTTAAGTATGGGTCTTAACACTGAAGCTTTCTTT
many,TRBV7-9,TRBJ1-1,NA,CASSPRSGARDTEAFF,TGTGCCAGCAGCCCACGGTCGGGGGCAAGGGACACTGAAGCTTTCTTT
NA,TRBV7-6,TRBJ1-4,NA,CASSPGWAEKLFF,TGTGCCAGCAGCCCGGGTTGGGCGGAAAAACTGTTTTTT
NA,TRBV7-6,TRBJ2-7,NA,CASSLGAGDRSYEQYF,TGTGCCAGCAGCTTGGGGGCGGGGGACAGGTCCTACGAGCAGTACTTC
few,TRBV2,TRBJ1-1,NA,CASQGGVDTEAFF,TGTGCCAGCCAAGGGGGGGTGGATACTGAAGCTTTCTTT
NA,TRBV2,TRBJ1-5,NA,CASTMDSRSNQPQHF,TGTGCCAGCACCATGGACAGCCGCAGCAATCAGCCCCAGCATTTT
NA,TRBV10-3,TRBJ2-7,NA,CAIGPKGGKSYEQYF,TGTGCCATCGGTCCTAAAGGGGGGAAATCCTACGAGCAGTACTTC
many,TRBV4-3,TRBJ1-6,NA,CASSQEWGRNSPLHF,TGCGCCAGCAGCCAAGAATGGGGTCGCAATTCACCCCTCCACTTT
many,TRBV7-2,TRBJ2-3,TRBD2,CASSPFGSSGGSDTQYF,TGTGCCAGCAGCCCCTTTGGGTCTAGCGGGGGGTCAGATACGCAGTATTTT
many,TRBV7-2,TRBJ1-5,NA,CASSRTWGSNQPQHF,TGTGCCAGCAGTCGCACGTGGGGAAGCAATCAGCCCCAGCATTTT